This T cell receptor (beta chain) was observed in a study of T cells expressing NK-cell markers. In the study overall: Seropositivity for HCMV was found in seven of the eight sequenced donors, with one seronegative.

Looked up from germline, CDR1 is MGHRA and CDR2 is YSYEKL. The CDR3 spans 15 residues. TCRdb reprocessed the 5' RACE reads; each CDR3 protein has one entry and no DNA is given. The sample holds about 460,000 distinct CDR3 sequences. General observations from the study: Among CD8+ T cells from about six donors, dominant NKG2C+ clonotypes accounted for roughly 1.0-7.0%.

Points on this clonotype: The antigen is unknown.

This TCR was sampled from a woman between 45 and 60 years old in good health. V gene TRBV4-1 combines with J gene TRBJ2-4. Sequenced: blood T cells: a sorted CD56 or NKG2C T cell subset, CD4+ or CD8+ T cells, or bulk PBMC T cells (not recorded which). CDR3 in amino acids: CASSQDLGVKNIQYF.